The 9 T cell receptor beta chains below all came from one sample that was sequenced in a study of shared clonotypes between healthy human individuals. The protocol was immunoSEQ multiplex PCR, while the TCRdb copy is restricted to in-frame clones and leaves out a portion. There are 2 million to 2.5 million clones in the sample; 85% to 95% occur only once, and 0.3% to 0.4% lies in the top ten. The specimen was naive CD4+ T cells from PBMCs. Subset given: CD45RA+ positively selected. Receptor source: a man aged 18 to 35 in good health. Some clones in this sample may be carry-over from other donors' samples.

The rearrangement links TRBV5-1 to TRBJ1-4; D is unresolved. Trimming took 4 bases from V and 8 from J, leaving 18 bases between them. This CDR3 region has 15 residues. Germline V gives CDR1 SGHRS, CDR2 YFSETQ. DNA of the CDR3: TGCGCCAGCAGCCCCGAGTCGGGCAGAAACGAAAAACTGTTTTTT. Translated: CASSPESGRNEKLFF. Full variable domain (remainder filled in from reference TRBV5-1 and TRBJ1-4): KAGVTQTPRYLIKTRGQQVTLSCSPISGHRSVSWYQQTPGQGLQFLFEYFSETQRNKGNFPGRFSGRQFSNSRSEMNVSTLELGDSALYLCASSPESGRNEKLFFGSGTQLSVL.

The genes are TRBV28 and TRBJ2-3; 9 positions match TRBD2. The CDR3 extends over 13 amino acids. Germline V gene lookup returns CDR1 MDHEN and CDR2 SYDVKM. V was clipped by 8 bases and J by 4 bases; unmatched bases: 4. CDR3 amino acids: CASLAGFSDTQYF. CDR3 sequence (DNA): TGTGCCAGCCTAGCGGGATTCTCAGATACGCAGTATTTT.

This rearrangement joins TRBV27 to TRBJ1-4; D not resolved. The CDR3 length is 17 residues. The V and J ends lost 10 bases and 7 bases respectively, with 28 bases between them. Germline loops: CDR1 MNHEY, CDR2 SMNVEV (reference sequence). CDR3 sequence reads: CATRGPSSSEGTEKLFF. The CDR3, as DNA: TGTGCCACCCGTGGTCCATCTTCCTCCGAGGGTACTGAAAAACTGTTTTTT.

This chain's CDR3 is CASSAAGTGGRGNTEAFF. The CDR3 DNA is TGTGCCAGCAGCGCGGCCGGGACAGGGGGCAGAGGGAACACTGAAGCTTTCTTT. The V and J genes are TRBV5-5 and TRBJ1-1; 12 nucleotides line up with TRBD1. The CDR3 covers 18 residues. Germline V gene data show CDR1 as SGHKS and CDR2 as YYEKEE (reference sequence). J gave up 1 base and V 4 bases, and 11 bases lay outside the gene matches.

The V and J genes are TRBV5-4 and TRBJ2-7; D is unresolved. Germline CDR1 reads SGHNT; CDR2 reads YYREEE (reference sequence). V was shortened by 4 bases and J by 3 bases, with 11 bases between the two germline ends. The CDR3 runs to 13 residues. The CDR3 DNA follows: TGTGCCAGCAGCGTGACCCAAAACTACGAGCAGTACTTC. This encodes CASSVTQNYEQYF.

Concerning this clone itself: The same CDR3 can be traced to other DNA sequences in this sample. The rearrangement joins TRBV29-1 to TRBJ1-1, with D unresolved. Germline V gene lookup returns CDR1 SQVTM and CDR2 ANQGSEA. V lost 4 bases to trimming and J lost 1 base, with 4 bases between them. This CDR3 spans 11 amino acids. Here the CDR3 reads CSVGRNTEAFF. The CDR3 nucleotides are TGCAGCGTTGGCAGGAACACTGAAGCTTTCTTT.

This chain uses TRBV2 with TRBJ2-3; 8 positions match TRBD1. The trim removed 6 bases at V and 7 bases at J, leaving 9 bases unmatched. CDR3 length equals 14 residues. Germline CDR1 reads SNHLY; CDR2 reads FYNNEI. CDR3 amino acids: CASSRDRTSNTQYF. As DNA, the CDR3 is TGTGCCAGCAGCAGGGACAGGACTTCGAATACGCAGTATTTT. Full variable domain (missing parts from reference TRBV2 and TRBJ2-3): EPEVTQTPSHQVTQMGQEVILRCVPISNHLYFYWYRQILGQKVEFLVSFYNNEISEKSEIFDDQFSVERPDGSNFTLKIRSTKLEDSAMYFCASSRDRTSNTQYFGPGTRLTVL.

The CDR3 bases are TGTGCCAGCAGTCGGACAGGGGGCAGAGAGACCCAGTACTTC. This translates into CASSRTGGRETQYF. V usage is TRBV6-1 and J usage is TRBJ2-7, with 11 bases fitting TRBD1. The J call is uncertain, as TRBJ2-5 better fits the DNA end. Germline CDR1 MNHNS, CDR2 SASEGT. The CDR3 consists of 14 residues.

The rearrangement uses TRBV9 and TRBJ1-2; TRBD1 matches at 9 bases. The CDR3 is made up of 17 amino acids. V lost 4 bases to trimming and J lost 5 bases; unmatched junction nucleotides: 15. Germline V CDR1 and CDR2: SGDLS, YYNGEE. CDR3 in amino acids: CASSSGQTGQGIYGYTF. The CDR3 DNA follows: TGTGCCAGCAGCTCTGGCCAAACTGGACAGGGGATATATGGCTACACCTTC.